The 8 T cell receptor beta chains below were found in one sample sequenced in a study of cytomegalovirus exposure and HLA in healthy donors. Primers: 60 Vbeta forward and 13 Jbeta reverse. Clones were sequenced by immunoSEQ multiplex PCR, and TCRdb holds only the in-frame ones, with some missing. The profile shows around 190,000 clones, less than 80% of them singletons. Sequenced: PBMCs. Receptor source: a woman in her 40s in good health and CMV-seronegative.

As concerns this clone: This sample also contains other DNA sequences that code for the same CDR3. The V and J genes are TRBV7-3 and TRBJ2-1; the match to TRBD2 covers 10 bases. The CDR3 loop spans 14 amino acids. The germline V gene has CDR1 SGHTA and CDR2 FQGTGA. After removal of 3 bases from V and 7 bases from J, the junction contained 3 bases not matched to a gene. The CDR3 DNA is TGTGCCAGCAGCTTTAGCGGGGGGACAAATGAGCAGTTCTTC. It yields the protein CASSFSGGTNEQFF.

The chain is built from TRBV29-1 and TRBJ2-7; 7 nucleotides line up with TRBD1. The CDR3 sequence is 14 residues long. Germline CDR1 reads SQVTM; CDR2 reads ANQGSEA. J was trimmed by 4 bases and V by 5 bases; bases with no gene match: 11. As DNA, the CDR3 is TGCAGCGTTTATGGGAAGGGGGCAGGGTACGAGCAGTACTTC. Residues: CSVYGKGAGYEQYF.

The table lists this clone with a few counts. This chain joins TRBV7-9 and TRBJ2-1; the match to TRBD1 covers 7 bases. The V segment lost 1 base and the J segment 7 bases; nucleotides outside the gene matches: 10. The germline V gene has CDR1 SEHNR and CDR2 FQNEAQ (reference sequence). The CDR3 loop spans 16 amino acids. The CDR3 DNA follows: TGTGCCAGCAGCTTAGGTAGAGGGGGCGCGGGTAATGAGCAGTTCTTC. Translation gives CASSLGRGGAGNEQFF. The full variable domain, rest sourced from reference TRBV7-9 and TRBJ2-1, is DTGVSQNPRHKITKRGQNVTFRCDPISEHNRLYWYRQTLGQGPEFLTYFQNEAQLEKSRLLSDRFSAERPKGSFSTLEIQRTEQGDSAMYLCASSLGRGGAGNEQFFGPGTRLTVL.

The gene calls are TRBV5-1 and TRBJ2-3, with 7 bases matching TRBD2. The CDR3 contains 16 residues. J gave up 1 base and V 7 bases, and 12 bases lay outside the gene matches. CDR1 SGHRS and CDR2 YFSETQ come from the germline V gene. The CDR3 DNA follows: TGCGCCAGCGACCTGGTCGGGGGGAGGGGCACAGATACGCAGTATTTT. It yields the protein CASDLVGGRGTDTQYF. Full variable domain (rest looked up from reference TRBV5-1 and TRBJ2-3): KAGVTQTPRYLIKTRGQQVTLSCSPISGHRSVSWYQQTPGQGLQFLFEYFSETQRNKGNFPGRFSGRQFSNSRSEMNVSTLELGDSALYLCASDLVGGRGTDTQYFGPGTRLTVL.

The chain joins TRBV25-1 to TRBJ1-1; D is unclear. Germline V lookup: CDR1 MGHDK, CDR2 SYGVNS. The V end was cut by 5 bases, the J end by 7 bases, with 14 bases between. The CDR3 consists of 13 residues. The CDR3 loop is CASSILTGCEAFF. In DNA form, the CDR3 reads TGTGCCAGCAGTATCTTGACGGGATGTGAAGCTTTCTTT.

The V gene is TRBV9, the J gene TRBJ2-1; D is unresolved. The CDR3 runs to 14 residues. The ends were cut back, 3 bases at V and 3 bases at J, with 10 bases in the middle. The germline V gene has CDR1 SGDLS and CDR2 YYNGEE. Here the CDR3 DNA reads TGTGCCAGCAGCGGAGGTTCTGGCTACAATGAGCAGTTCTTC. It translates to CASSGGSGYNEQFF.

The V call is TRBV27, the J call TRBJ2-2; 7 nucleotides agree with TRBD2. The trim removed 2 bases at V and 2 bases at J, leaving 2 bases unmatched. Germline lookup yields CDR1 MNHEY and CDR2 SMNVEV (reference sequence). This CDR3 has 15 amino acids. In DNA form, the CDR3 reads TGTGCCAGCAGTTTAGAGGGACTAAACACCGGGGAGCTGTTTTTT. This gives the protein CASSLEGLNTGELFF.

Turning to this clone: At one end, the junction sequence differs from germline, possibly due to a read error. This specimen includes other DNA sequences encoding the same CDR3. The J gene is TRBJ1-1, the V gene TRBV6-5; D perhaps matches TRBD1 (6 bases). The CDR3 has 14 residues. Looked up from germline, CDR1 is MNHEY and CDR2 is SVGAGI. CDR3 region: CASSYRGANTEAFF. CDR3 DNA sequence: TGTGCCAGCAGTTATCGGGGGGCGAACACTGAGGCTTTCTTT.